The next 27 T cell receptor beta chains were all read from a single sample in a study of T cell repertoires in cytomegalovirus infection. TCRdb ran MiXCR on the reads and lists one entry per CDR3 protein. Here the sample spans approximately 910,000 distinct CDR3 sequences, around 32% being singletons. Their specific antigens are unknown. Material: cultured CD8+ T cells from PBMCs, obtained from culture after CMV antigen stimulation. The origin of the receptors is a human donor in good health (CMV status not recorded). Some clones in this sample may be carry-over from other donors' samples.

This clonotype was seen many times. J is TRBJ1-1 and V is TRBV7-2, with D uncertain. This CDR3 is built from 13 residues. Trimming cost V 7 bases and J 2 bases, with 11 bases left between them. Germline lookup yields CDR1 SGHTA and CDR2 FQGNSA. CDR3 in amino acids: CASTPTVNTEAFF. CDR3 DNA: TGTGCCAGCACCCCCACAGTCAACACTGAAGCTTTCTTT.

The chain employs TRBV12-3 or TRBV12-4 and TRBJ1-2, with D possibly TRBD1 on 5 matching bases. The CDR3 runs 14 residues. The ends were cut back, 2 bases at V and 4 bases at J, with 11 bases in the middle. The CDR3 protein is CASSLSPGGYGYTF. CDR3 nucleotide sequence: TGTGCCAGCAGTTTAAGCCCCGGGGGCTATGGCTACACCTTC.

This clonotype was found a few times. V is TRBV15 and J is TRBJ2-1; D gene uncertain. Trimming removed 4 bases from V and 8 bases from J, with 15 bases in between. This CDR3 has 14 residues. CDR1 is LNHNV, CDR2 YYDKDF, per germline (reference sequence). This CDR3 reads CATSTPTRIHEQFF. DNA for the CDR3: TGTGCCACCAGCACCCCCACCCGGATCCATGAGCAGTTCTTC.

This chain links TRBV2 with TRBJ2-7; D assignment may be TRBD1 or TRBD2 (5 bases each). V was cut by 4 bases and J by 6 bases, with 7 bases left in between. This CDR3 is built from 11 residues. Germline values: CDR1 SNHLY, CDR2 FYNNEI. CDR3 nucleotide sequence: TGTGCCAGCAGTGCAGGGAGCGAGCAGTACGTC. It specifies CASSAGSEQYV.

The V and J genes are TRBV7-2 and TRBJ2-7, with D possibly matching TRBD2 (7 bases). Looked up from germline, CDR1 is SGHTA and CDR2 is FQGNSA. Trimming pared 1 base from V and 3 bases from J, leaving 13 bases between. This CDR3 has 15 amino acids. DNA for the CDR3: TGTGCCAGCAGCTTAGGGGGGGGGCATAGCTACGAGCAGTACTTC. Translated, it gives CASSLGGGHSYEQYF.

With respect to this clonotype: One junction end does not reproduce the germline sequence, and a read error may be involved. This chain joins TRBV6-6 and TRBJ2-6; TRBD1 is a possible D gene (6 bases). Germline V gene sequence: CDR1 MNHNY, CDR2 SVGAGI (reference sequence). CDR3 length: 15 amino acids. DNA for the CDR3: TGTGCCAGCAGTTACTTGGGGGCTGGGACCAACGTCCTGACTTTC. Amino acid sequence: CASSYLGAGTNVLTF.

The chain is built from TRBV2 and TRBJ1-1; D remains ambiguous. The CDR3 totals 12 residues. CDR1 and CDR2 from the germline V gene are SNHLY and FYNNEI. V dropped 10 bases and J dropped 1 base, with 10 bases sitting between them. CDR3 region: CATPLRNTEAFF. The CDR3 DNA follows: TGTGCCACCCCTCTAAGGAACACTGAAGCTTTCTTT.

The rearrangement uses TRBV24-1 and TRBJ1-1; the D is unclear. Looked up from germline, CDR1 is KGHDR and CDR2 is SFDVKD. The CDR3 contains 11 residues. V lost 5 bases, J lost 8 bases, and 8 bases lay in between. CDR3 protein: CATSVDGEAFF. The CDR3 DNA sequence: TGTGCCACCAGTGTAGACGGGGAAGCTTTCTTT.

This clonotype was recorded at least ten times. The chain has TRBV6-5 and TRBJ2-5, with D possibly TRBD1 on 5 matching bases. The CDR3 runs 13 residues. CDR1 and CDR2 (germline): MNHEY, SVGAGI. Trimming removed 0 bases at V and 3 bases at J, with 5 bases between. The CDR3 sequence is CASSYSREETQYF. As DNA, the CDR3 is TGTGCCAGCAGTTACTCCAGGGAAGAGACCCAGTACTTC.

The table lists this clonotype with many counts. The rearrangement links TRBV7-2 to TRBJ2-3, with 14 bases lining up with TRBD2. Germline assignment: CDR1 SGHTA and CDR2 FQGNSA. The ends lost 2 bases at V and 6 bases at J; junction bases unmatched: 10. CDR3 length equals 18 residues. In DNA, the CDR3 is TGTGCCAGCAGCTTACAAAAGGGACTAGCGGGGGTAGCCGATACGCAGTATTTT. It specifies CASSLQKGLAGVADTQYF.

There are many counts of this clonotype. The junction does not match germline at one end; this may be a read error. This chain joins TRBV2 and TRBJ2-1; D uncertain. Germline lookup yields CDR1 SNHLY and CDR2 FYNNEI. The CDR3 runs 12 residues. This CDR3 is CASSEAYNEQFF. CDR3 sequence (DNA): TGCGCCAGCAGCGAGGCCTACAATGAGCAGTTCTTC. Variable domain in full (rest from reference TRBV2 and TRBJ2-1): EPEVTQTPSHQVTQMGQEVILRCVPISNHLYFYWYRQILGQKVEFLVSFYNNEISEKSEIFDDQFSVERPDGSNFTLKIRSTKLEDSAMYFCASSEAYNEQFFGPGTRLTVL.

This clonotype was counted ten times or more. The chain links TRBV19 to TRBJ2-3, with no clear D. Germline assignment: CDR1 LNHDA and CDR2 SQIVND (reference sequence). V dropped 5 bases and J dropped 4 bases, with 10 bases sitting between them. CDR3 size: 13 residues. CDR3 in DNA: TGTGCCAGTAGTGCGGACCGTCCAGATACGCAGTATTTT. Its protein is CASSADRPDTQYF.

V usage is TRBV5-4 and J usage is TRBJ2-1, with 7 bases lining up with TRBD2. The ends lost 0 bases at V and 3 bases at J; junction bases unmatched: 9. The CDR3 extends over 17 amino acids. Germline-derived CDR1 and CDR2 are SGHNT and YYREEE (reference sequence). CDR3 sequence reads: CASSLVTASGLYNEQFF. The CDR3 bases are TGTGCCAGCAGCTTGGTCACGGCTAGCGGACTCTACAATGAGCAGTTCTTC.

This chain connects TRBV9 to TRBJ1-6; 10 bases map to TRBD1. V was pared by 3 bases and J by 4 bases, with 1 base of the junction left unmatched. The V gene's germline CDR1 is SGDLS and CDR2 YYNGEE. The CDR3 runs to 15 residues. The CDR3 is CASSGGQGYNSPLHF. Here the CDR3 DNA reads TGTGCCAGCAGCGGGGGACAGGGGTATAATTCACCCCTCCACTTT.

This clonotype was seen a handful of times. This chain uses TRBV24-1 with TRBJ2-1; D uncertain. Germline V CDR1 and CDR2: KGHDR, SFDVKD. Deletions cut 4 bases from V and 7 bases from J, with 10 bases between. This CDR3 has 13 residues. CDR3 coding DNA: TGTGCCACCAGTGAAAAAGGGTTAAATGAGCAGTTCTTC. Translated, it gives CATSEKGLNEQFF.

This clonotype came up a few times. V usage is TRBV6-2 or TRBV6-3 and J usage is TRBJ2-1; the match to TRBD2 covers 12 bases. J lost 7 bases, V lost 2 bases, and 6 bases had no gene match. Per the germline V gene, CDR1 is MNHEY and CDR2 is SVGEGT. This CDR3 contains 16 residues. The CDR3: CASSYPSSGGANEQFF. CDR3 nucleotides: TGTGCCAGCAGTTACCCGTCTAGCGGGGGGGCTAATGAGCAGTTCTTC.

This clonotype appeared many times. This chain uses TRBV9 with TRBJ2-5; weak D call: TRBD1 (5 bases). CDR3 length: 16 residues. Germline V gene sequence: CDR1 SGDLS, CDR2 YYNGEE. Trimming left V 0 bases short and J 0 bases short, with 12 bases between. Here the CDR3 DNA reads TGTGCCAGCAGCGTAGAGGGGCGTGACAACCAAGAGACCCAGTACTTC. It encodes CASSVEGRDNQETQYF.

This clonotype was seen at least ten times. The CDR3 coding sequence is TGTGCCAGCAGCTTAGATCCCTCTCCGGACCACGAGCAGTACGTC. It specifies CASSLDPSPDHEQYV. The chain employs TRBV7-8 and TRBJ2-7; the D is unclear. V dropped 1 base and J dropped 5 bases, with 15 bases sitting between them. Germline V gene data show CDR1 as SGHVS and CDR2 as FQNEAQ. This CDR3 has 15 residues.

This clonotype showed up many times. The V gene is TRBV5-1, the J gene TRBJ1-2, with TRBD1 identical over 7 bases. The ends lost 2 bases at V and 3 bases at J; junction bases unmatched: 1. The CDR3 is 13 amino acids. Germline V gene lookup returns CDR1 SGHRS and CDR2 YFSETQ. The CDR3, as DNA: TGCGCCAGCAGCTTTACAGGGGACTATGGCTACACCTTC. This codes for CASSFTGDYGYTF. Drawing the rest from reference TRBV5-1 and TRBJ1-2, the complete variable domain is KAGVTQTPRYLIKTRGQQVTLSCSPISGHRSVSWYQQTPGQGLQFLFEYFSETQRNKGNFPGRFSGRQFSNSRSEMNVSTLELGDSALYLCASSFTGDYGYTFGSGTRLTVV.

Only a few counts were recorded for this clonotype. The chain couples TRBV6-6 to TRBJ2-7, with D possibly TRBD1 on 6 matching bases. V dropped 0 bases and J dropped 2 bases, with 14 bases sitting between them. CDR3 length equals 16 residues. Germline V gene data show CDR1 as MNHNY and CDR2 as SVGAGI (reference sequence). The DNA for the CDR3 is TGTGCCAGCAGTTACTCGGCACCCAGGGGAACCTACGAGCAGTACTTC. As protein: CASSYSAPRGTYEQYF.

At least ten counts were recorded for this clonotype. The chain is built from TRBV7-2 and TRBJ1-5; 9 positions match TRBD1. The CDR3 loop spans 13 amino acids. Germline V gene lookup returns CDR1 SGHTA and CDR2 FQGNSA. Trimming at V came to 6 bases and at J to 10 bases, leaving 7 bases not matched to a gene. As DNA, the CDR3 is TGTGCCAGCAGACCGGGACAGGGAGGTCCCCAGCATTTT. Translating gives CASRPGQGGPQHF.

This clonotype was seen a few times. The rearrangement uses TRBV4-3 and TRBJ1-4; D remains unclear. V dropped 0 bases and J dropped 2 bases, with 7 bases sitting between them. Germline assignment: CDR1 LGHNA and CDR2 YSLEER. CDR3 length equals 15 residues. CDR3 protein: CASSQDLTTNEKLFF. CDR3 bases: TGCGCCAGCAGCCAAGATCTTACGACTAATGAAAAACTGTTTTTT.

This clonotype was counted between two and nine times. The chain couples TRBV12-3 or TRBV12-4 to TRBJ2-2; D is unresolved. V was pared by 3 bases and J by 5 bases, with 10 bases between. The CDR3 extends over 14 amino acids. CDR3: CASSFRLGTGELFF. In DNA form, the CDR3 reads TGTGCCAGCAGTTTCCGGCTTGGGACCGGGGAGCTGTTTTTT.

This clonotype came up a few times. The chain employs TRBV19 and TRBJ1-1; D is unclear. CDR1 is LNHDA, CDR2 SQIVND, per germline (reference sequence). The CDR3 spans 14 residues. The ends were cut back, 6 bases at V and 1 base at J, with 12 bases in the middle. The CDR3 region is CASSESPENTEAFF. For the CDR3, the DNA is TGTGCCAGTAGCGAAAGCCCGGAGAACACTGAAGCTTTCTTT.

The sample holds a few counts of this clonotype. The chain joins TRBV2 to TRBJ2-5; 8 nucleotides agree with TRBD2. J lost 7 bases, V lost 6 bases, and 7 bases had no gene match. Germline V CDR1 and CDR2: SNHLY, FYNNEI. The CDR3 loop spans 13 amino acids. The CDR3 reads CASRGLGNGTQYF. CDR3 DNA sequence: TGTGCCAGCAGGGGACTAGGAAACGGGACCCAGTACTTC.

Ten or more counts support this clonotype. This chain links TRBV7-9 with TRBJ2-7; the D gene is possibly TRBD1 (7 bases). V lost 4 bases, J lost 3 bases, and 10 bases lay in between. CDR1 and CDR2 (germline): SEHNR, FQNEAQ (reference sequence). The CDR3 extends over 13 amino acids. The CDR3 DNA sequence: TGTGCCAGCAGCTCGGGGGACAGCTACGAGCAGTACGTC. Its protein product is CASSSGDSYEQYV.

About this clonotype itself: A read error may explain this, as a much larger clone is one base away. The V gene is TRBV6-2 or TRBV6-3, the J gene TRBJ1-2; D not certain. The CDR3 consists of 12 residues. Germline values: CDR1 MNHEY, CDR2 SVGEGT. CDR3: CASSGPIYGCTF. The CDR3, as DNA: TGTGCCAGCAGTGGACCGATCTATGGCTGCACCTTC.